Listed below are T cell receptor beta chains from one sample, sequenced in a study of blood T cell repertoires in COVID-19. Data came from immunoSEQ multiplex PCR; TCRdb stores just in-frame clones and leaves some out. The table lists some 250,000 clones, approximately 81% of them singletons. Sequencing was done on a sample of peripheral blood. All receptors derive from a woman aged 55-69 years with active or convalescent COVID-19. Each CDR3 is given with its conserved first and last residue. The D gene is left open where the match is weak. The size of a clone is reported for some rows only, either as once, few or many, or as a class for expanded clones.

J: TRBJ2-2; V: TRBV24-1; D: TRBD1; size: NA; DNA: TGTGCCACCAGTGAACAAGGACAGGGTTGGGCCTCTAACCCGAACACCGGGGAGCTGTTTTTT; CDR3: CATSEQGQGWASNPNTGELFF
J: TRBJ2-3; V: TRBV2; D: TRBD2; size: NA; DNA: TGTGCCAGCAGTGCACTAGCGGGGGACACAGATACGCAGTATTTT; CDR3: CASSALAGDTDTQYF
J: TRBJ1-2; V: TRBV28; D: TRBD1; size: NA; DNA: TGTGCCAGTTTACAGGGGGCGCCCCGGGGCTACACCTTC; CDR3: CASLQGAPRGYTF
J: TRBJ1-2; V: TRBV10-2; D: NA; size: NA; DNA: TGCGCCAGCAGTGAGATGAGGTTTGCTAACTATGGCTACACCTTC; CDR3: CASSEMRFANYGYTF
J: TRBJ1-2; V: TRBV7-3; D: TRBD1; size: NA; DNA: TGTGCCAGCAGACAGACCGGGACAGGGAACTATGGCTACACCTTC; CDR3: CASRQTGTGNYGYTF
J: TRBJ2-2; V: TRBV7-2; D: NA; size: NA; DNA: TGTGCCAGCAGCCCCGGGACTCAGAACACCGGGGAGCTGTTTTTT; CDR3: CASSPGTQNTGELFF
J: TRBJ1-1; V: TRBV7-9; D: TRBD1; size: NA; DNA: TGTGCCAGCAGCCCCGGGACAGGGGGGAGGAACACTGAAGCTTTCTTT; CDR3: CASSPGTGGRNTEAFF
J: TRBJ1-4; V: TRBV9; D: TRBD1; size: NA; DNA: TGTGCCAGCAGCGCCAGTACAGGGGGCGTCGGAGAAAAACTGTTTTTT; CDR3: CASSASTGGVGEKLFF
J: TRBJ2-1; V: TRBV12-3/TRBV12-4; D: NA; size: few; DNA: TGTGCCAGCAGTTCATCGGGGAATGAGCAGTTCTTC; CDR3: CASSSSGNEQFF
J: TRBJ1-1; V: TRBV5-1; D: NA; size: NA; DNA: TGCGCCAGCAGCTATGGGCAGGGCACTGAAGCTTTCTTT; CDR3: CASSYGQGTEAFF
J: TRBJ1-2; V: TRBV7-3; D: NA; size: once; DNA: TGTGCCAGCAGCTTAACCGGGGGGGCCTGGAACTATGGCTACACCTTC; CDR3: CASSLTGGAWNYGYTF
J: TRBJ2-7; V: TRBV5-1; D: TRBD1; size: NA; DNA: TGCGCCAGCAGCTACGATGGGACAGACGCTCGGGAGCAGTACTTC; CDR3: CASSYDGTDAREQYF
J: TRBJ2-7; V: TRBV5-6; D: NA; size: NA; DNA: TGTGCCAGCAGCTTGTGGGGCAGGGTTGCCTACGAGCAGTACTTC; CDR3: CASSLWGRVAYEQYF
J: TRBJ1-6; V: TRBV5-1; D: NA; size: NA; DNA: TGCGCCAGCAGCCCGGGGGACGGCAATTCACCCCTCCACTTT; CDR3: CASSPGDGNSPLHF
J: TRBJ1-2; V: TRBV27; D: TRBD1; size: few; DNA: TGTGCCAGCAGACCGACAGGGCCCTATGGCTACACCTTC; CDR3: CASRPTGPYGYTF
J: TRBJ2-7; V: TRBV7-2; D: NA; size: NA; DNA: TGTGCCAGCAGCTTAGTCGCGGGGCTCTACGAGCAGTACTTC; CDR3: CASSLVAGLYEQYF
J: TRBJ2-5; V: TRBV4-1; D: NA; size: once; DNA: TGCGCCAGCAGCGCCAGGGGGGAACGGGCAGAGACCCAGTACTTC; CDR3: CASSARGERAETQYF
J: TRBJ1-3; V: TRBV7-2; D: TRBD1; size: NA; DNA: TGTGCCAGCAGCGCGACAGGGGTATCCAACACCATGTATTTT; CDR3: CASSATGVSNTMYF
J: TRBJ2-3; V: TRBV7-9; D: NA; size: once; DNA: TGTGCCAGCAGCTTTTACCGGGACACTCCTAGCACAGATACGCAGTATTTT; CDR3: CASSFYRDTPSTDTQYF
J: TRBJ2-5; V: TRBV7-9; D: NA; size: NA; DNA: TGTGCCAGCAGCTTAGGCGGGGCACAAGAGACCCAGTACTTC; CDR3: CASSLGGAQETQYF
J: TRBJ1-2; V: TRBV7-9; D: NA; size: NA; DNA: TGTGCCAGCAGCTTATACATCAACTATGGCTACACCTTC; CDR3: CASSLYINYGYTF
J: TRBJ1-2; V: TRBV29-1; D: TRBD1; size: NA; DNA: TGCAGCGTTCTCCCGGGACAGGGTTCGTCTGGCTACACCTTC; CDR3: CSVLPGQGSSGYTF
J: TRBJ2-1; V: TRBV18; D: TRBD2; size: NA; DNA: TGTGCCAGCTCAACACCGCGGGGGGGCCTAAATGAGCAGTTCTTC; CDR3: CASSTPRGGLNEQFF
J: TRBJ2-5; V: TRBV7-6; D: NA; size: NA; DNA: TGTGCCAGCAGCCTCAGGGAAGGCGGCTTTGGAGAGACCCAGTACTTC; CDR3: CASSLREGGFGETQYF
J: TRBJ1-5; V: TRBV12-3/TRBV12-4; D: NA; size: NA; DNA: TGTGCCAGCAGTTTAAGGGGCGCTCAGCCCCAGCATTTT; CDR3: CASSLRGAQPQHF
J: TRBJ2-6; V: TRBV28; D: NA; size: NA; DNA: TGTGCCAGCAGTTTAGAGGAGGGACAGAACTCTGGGGCCAACGTCCTGACTTTC; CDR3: CASSLEEGQNSGANVLTF
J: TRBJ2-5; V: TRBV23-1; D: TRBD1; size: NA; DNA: TGCGCCAGCAGTCAATCGAACAGGGACAGGGGGCTCCAAGAGACCCAGTACTTC; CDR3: CASSQSNRDRGLQETQYF
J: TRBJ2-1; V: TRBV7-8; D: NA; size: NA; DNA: TGTGCCAGCAGCCGGGCGGTCAATGAGCAGTTCTTC; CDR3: CASSRAVNEQFF
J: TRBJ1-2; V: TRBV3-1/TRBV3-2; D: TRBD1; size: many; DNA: TGTGCCAGCAGCCAAATGGACAGGGGGGGCTACACCTTC; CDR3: CASSQMDRGGYTF
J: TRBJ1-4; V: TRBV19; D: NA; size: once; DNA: TGTGCCAGTAGTATTTCCAGGGGCGCCATAAATGAAAAACTGTTTTTT; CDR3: CASSISRGAINEKLFF
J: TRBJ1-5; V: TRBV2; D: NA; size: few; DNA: TGTGCCAGCAGTGACGGTGAGCGACAGCCCCAGCATTTT; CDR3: CASSDGERQPQHF
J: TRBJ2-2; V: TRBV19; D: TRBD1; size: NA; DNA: TGTGCCAGTAGTATCGCGACAGGGTGGAACGGGGAGCTGTTTTTT; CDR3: CASSIATGWNGELFF
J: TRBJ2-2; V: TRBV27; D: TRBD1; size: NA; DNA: TGTGCCAGCACCCCCGGGACAGGGCCCACCGGGGAGCTGTTTTTT; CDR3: CASTPGTGPTGELFF
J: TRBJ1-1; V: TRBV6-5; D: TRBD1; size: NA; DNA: TGTGCCAGCAGTTACTCAGGGACAGGGTTTGCTGAAGCTTTCTTT; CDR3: CASSYSGTGFAEAFF
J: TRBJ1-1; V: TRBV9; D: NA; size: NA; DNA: TGTGCCAGCAGCCCCCTAGAGCACACTGAAGCTTTCTTT; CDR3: CASSPLEHTEAFF
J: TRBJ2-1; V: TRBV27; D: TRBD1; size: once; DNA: TGTGCCAGCAGTTTAAAAGGGGCGGCAGGGGGCTGGTCGATGCCCTACAATGAGCAGTTCTTC; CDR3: CASSLKGAAGGWSMPYNEQFF
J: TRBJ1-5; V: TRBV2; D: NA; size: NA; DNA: TGTGCCAGCAGTGCGGGGATAAATCAGCCCCAGCATTTT; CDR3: CASSAGINQPQHF
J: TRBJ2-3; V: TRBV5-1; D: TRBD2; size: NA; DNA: TGCGCCAGCAGCTTTCGCGGGGGGCGCACAGATACGCAGTATTTT; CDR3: CASSFRGGRTDTQYF
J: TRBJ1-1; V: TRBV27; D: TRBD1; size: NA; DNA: TGTGCCAGCAGTTTCGGGACAGGGACCACTGAAGCTTTCTTT; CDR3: CASSFGTGTTEAFF
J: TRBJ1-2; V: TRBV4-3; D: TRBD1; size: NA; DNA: TGCGCCAGCAGCCATGACAGGGGAGGATATGGCTACACCTTC; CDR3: CASSHDRGGYGYTF
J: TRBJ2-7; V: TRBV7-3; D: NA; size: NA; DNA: TGTGCCAGCAGCAGGGACTCGTCCCCTGGCGAGCAGTACTTC; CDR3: CASSRDSSPGEQYF